This entry concerns a single T cell receptor beta chain. Antigen unknown. This record belongs to a study of glioma-infiltrating T cells after dendritic cell vaccination. Study details: Monocyte-derived dendritic cells, cultured seven days with IL-4 and GM-CSF, were pulsed with autologous tumor lysate.

TCRdb keeps only in-frame clones here, not all; method: immunoSEQ multiplex PCR. The sample has under 130,000 clones, about four fifths seen once; the top ten hold roughly 12%. The study's findings and limits: Higher pretreatment TIL content predicted longer progression-free time and survival.

Only patients with spare fresh-frozen tumor and over two years of follow-up were included. All glioblastoma patients lacked an isocitrate dehydrogenase mutation. This CDR3 comprises 14 residues. Germline V gene lookup returns CDR1 MGHRA and CDR2 YSYEKL. V shed 0 bases and J shed 13 bases, with 19 bases lying between them. The material was blood, obtained before dendritic cell vaccination. The genes are TRBV4-1 and TRBJ2-7; weak D call: TRBD2 (5 bases). The receptor's source is a human donor with glioblastoma. DNA for the CDR3: TGCGCCAGCAGCCAAGAGCCGGGGATCTCTTCTCAATACTTC. Its translation: CASSQEPGISSQYF.